The 7 T cell receptor beta chains listed next were all sequenced from one sample in a study of glioma-infiltrating T cells after dendritic cell vaccination. The method was immunoSEQ multiplex PCR; TCRdb's version includes in-frame clones alone and lacks a portion of them. The table has tens of thousands of clones, about four fifths seen once; the top ten hold under 2.5%. The sample in question was blood, obtained before dendritic cell vaccination. These receptors were taken from a human donor with glioblastoma.

J is TRBJ1-6 and V is TRBV19; TRBD1 matches at 7 bases. Germline assignment: CDR1 LNHDA and CDR2 SQIVND (reference sequence). V shed 6 bases, J shed 2 bases, and the junction held 10 bases outside the gene matches. The CDR3 contains 17 residues. Here the CDR3 reads CASSRGTGATYNSPLHF. In nucleotides, the CDR3 is TGTGCCAGTAGCCGGGGCACAGGGGCTACCTATAATTCACCCCTCCACTTT. Filled out from reference TRBV19 and TRBJ1-6, the complete variable domain reads DGGITQSPKYLFRKEGQNVTLSCEQNLNHDAMYWYRQDPGQGLRLIYYSQIVNDFQKGDIAEGYSVSREKKESFPLTVTSAQKNPTAFYLCASSRGTGATYNSPLHFGNGTRLTVT.

The chain has TRBV28 and TRBJ1-2; D is unclear. Germline V CDR1 and CDR2: MDHEN, SYDVKM. Trimming removed 10 bases at V and 4 bases at J, with 13 bases between. This CDR3 is 12 amino acids long. Here the CDR3 DNA reads TGTGCCATACACTACGCCCTCTATGGCTACACCTTC. Amino acid sequence: CAIHYALYGYTF.

This clone was detected only a few times. The rearrangement links TRBV9 to TRBJ1-4; TRBD1 aligns across 7 bases. J lost 8 bases, V lost 0 bases, and 7 bases had no gene match. The CDR3 length is 15 residues. CDR1 is SGDLS and CDR2 is YYNGEE in the germline V gene. CDR3: CASSVAEGAWEKLFF. Written as DNA, the CDR3 is TGTGCCAGCAGCGTAGCGGAGGGGGCGTGGGAAAAACTGTTTTTT.

The J gene is TRBJ2-5, the V gene TRBV19, with 7 bases aligning to TRBD1. The CDR3 spans 14 residues. With V trimmed by 5 bases and J by 5 bases, 8 bases remained unmatched. From germline, CDR1 is LNHDA and CDR2 SQIVND (reference sequence). The CDR3 loop reads CASSPGQRWETQYF. In DNA, the CDR3 is TGTGCCAGTAGTCCGGGACAGAGGTGGGAGACCCAGTACTTC.

This CDR3 reads CASSSPDRVNEQFF. CDR3 nucleotides: TGTGCCAGCAGCTCCCCGGACAGGGTGAATGAGCAGTTCTTC. The gene calls are TRBV9 and TRBJ2-1; 8 bases align to TRBD1. The CDR3 sequence is 14 residues long. Germline V gene data show CDR1 as SGDLS and CDR2 as YYNGEE. Losses at the gene ends were 4 bases for V and 7 bases for J; bases not matched to a gene: 7.

The chain uses TRBV5-1 and TRBJ2-2; D is perhaps TRBD2 (5 bases). Germline V gene sequence: CDR1 SGHRS, CDR2 YFSETQ. Trimming pared 0 bases from V and 4 bases from J, leaving 10 bases between. The CDR3 totals 15 residues. CDR3 loop: CASSLAGIGTGELFF. The CDR3 DNA reads as TGCGCCAGCAGCTTGGCCGGGATCGGCACCGGGGAGCTGTTTTTT.

This chain uses TRBV10-3 with TRBJ2-2; possible D gene TRBD1, 5 bases. Germline CDR1 ENHRY, CDR2 SYGVKD. This CDR3 comprises 14 residues. V lost 7 bases and J lost 4, with 13 bases in between. CDR3 nucleotide sequence: TGTGCCATCACCCCCAGCACAGGCACCGGGGAGCTGTTTTTT. Amino acids: CAITPSTGTGELFF.